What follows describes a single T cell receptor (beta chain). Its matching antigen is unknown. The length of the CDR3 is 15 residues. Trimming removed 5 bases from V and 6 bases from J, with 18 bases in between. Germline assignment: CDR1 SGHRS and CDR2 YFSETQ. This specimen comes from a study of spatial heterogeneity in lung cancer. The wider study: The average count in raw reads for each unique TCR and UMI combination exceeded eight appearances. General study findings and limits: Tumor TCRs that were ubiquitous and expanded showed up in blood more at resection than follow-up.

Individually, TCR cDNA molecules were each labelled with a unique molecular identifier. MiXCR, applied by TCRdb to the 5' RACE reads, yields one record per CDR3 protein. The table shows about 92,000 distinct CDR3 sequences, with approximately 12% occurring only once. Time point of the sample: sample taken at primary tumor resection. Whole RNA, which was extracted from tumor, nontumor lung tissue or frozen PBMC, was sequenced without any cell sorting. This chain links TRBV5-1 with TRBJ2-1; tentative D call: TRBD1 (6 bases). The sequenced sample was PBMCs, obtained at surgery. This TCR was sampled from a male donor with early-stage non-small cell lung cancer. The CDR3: CASRPGHSSPNEQFF. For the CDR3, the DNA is TGCGCCAGCAGACCGGGACACTCTTCCCCCAATGAGCAGTTCTTC.